A single sample is the source of the 14 T cell receptor beta chains below, sequenced in a study of cytomegalovirus exposure and HLA in healthy donors. The PCR employed 60 Vbeta primers together with 13 Jbeta primers. Profiled with immunoSEQ multiplex PCR; TCRdb holds only in-frame clones, not every one. The table includes roughly 23,000 clones, 70% to 80% detected once. Sequencing was performed on PBMCs. These receptors were taken from a man in his sixties in good health and CMV-seronegative.

The rearrangement links TRBV5-4 to TRBJ2-7, with 15 bases matching TRBD2. The J segment lost 6 bases and the V segment lost 4 bases, leaving 11 bases of the junction unmatched. Germline V gene data show CDR1 as SGHNT and CDR2 as YYREEE (reference sequence). This CDR3 has 17 amino acids. In nucleotides, the CDR3 is TGTGCCAGCAGCCCCGGACTAGCGGGAGGGCTGGGGGGCGAGCAGTACTTC. Translated: CASSPGLAGGLGGEQYF.

As for this clone: The junction departs from germline at one end; a sequencing error may be responsible. The chain recombines TRBV4-2 with TRBJ1-4; D is possibly TRBD1 (6 bases). The CDR3 is 17 residues long. The germline gives CDR1 LGHNA, CDR2 YNFKEQ. CDR3: CASRQDPTQGSIKTVFF. The CDR3, as DNA: TGTGCCAGCCGCCAAGATCCTACACAGGGCTCAATAAAAACGGTGTTTTTT.

The chain joins TRBV19 to TRBJ2-5; possible D gene TRBD1, 6 bases. Trimming took 9 bases from V and 4 from J, leaving 15 bases between them. Germline CDR1 reads LNHDA; CDR2 reads SQIVND (reference sequence). This CDR3 is 13 amino acids long. DNA of the CDR3: TGTGCCAGCAACACAGGGTACTCAGAGACCCAGTACTTC. Protein product: CASNTGYSETQYF. Variable domain in full (rest from reference TRBV19 and TRBJ2-5): DGGITQSPKYLFRKEGQNVTLSCEQNLNHDAMYWYRQDPGQGLRLIYYSQIVNDFQKGDIAEGYSVSREKKESFPLTVTSAQKNPTAFYLCASNTGYSETQYFGPGTRLLVL.

The chain employs TRBV7-2 and TRBJ2-2, with D hard to call. V lost 4 bases, J lost 5 bases, and 11 bases lay in between. The CDR3 contains 14 residues. Germline CDR1 reads SGHTA; CDR2 reads FQGNSA. This CDR3 reads CASSSFTRTGELFF. The CDR3 DNA reads TGTGCCAGCAGCTCATTTACACGTACCGGGGAGCTGTTTTTT.

The V gene is TRBV29-1, the J gene TRBJ2-3; the match to TRBD2 covers 13 bases. The CDR3 covers 16 residues. Trimming cost V 5 bases and J 5 bases; bases outside gene matches: 10. Germline CDR1 and CDR2: SQVTM and ANQGSEA. CDR3 in amino acids: CSVSGGTSGTLDTQYF. Written as DNA, the CDR3 is TGCAGCGTTTCCGGGGGGACTAGCGGGACATTAGATACGCAGTATTTT.

This rearrangement joins TRBV19 to TRBJ1-1; tentatively, D is TRBD1 (6 bases). Per germline, CDR1 LNHDA and CDR2 SQIVND (reference sequence). The CDR3 has 14 residues. V gave up 8 bases and J gave up 1 base, with 14 bases separating them. The CDR3 bases are TGTGCCAGTGAGGGGGAGACGGGGAACACTGAAGCTTTCTTT. Translating it yields CASEGETGNTEAFF.

This clone was seen just once. The V and J genes are TRBV19 and TRBJ1-5, with D possibly TRBD1 on 6 matching bases. CDR3 length: 17 residues. V was pared by 1 base and J by 0 bases, with 13 bases between. Germline CDR1 is LNHDA and CDR2 is SQIVND (reference sequence). CDR3 region: CASSIVVTGNSNQPQHF. The CDR3, as DNA: TGTGCCAGTAGTATAGTAGTAACAGGGAATAGCAATCAGCCCCAGCATTTT.

A note on this clone: An end of the junction differs from the germline gene, which may be a read error. The chain couples TRBV30 to TRBJ2-3, with D possibly matching TRBD1 (7 bases). This CDR3 is 16 amino acids long. Germline assignment: CDR1 GTSNPN and CDR2 SVGIG (reference sequence). The chain's CDR3 is CAWSVGSGGGTDSQYF. DNA for the CDR3: TGTGCCTGGAGTGTCGGGAGCGGAGGGGGCACAGATTCGCAGTATTTT.

This chain joins TRBV5-1 and TRBJ2-1, with 8 bases identical to TRBD1. Germline V gives CDR1 SGHRS, CDR2 YFSETQ. V trimming: 3 bases; J trimming: 8 bases; junction bases outside the gene matches: 13. This CDR3 is 16 amino acids long. CDR3 region: CASSSAGTGSGYEQFF. The CDR3 bases are TGCGCCAGCAGCTCGGCCGGGACAGGATCGGGCTATGAGCAGTTCTTC.

The CDR3 loop is CASILTLSNQPQHF. CDR3 DNA: TGTGCCAGCATACTTACGCTTAGCAATCAGCCCCAGCATTTT. This chain links TRBV6-1 with TRBJ1-5; D gene unclear. Germline V gives CDR1 MNHNS, CDR2 SASEGT. V dropped 7 bases and J dropped 0 bases, with 10 bases sitting between them. The CDR3 length is 14 residues.

The chain uses TRBV27 and TRBJ2-4, with 9 bases fitting TRBD1. With 5 bases clipped from V and 3 bases from J, the junction kept 11 bases outside the gene matches. CDR3 size: 17 residues. Germline loops: CDR1 MNHEY, CDR2 SMNVEV (reference sequence). The CDR3 bases are TGTGCCAGCAGTCCCAGACAGGGGGGAGTGGTCAAAAACATTCAGTACTTC. Its translation is CASSPRQGGVVKNIQYF.

The genes are TRBV7-3 and TRBJ1-3; D is perhaps TRBD1 (5 bases). Trimming took off 6 bases at V and 0 bases at J, with 12 bases between the two ends. This CDR3 is built from 15 residues. The germline V gene has CDR1 SGHTA and CDR2 FQGTGA. The CDR3 sequence is CASSPTASSGNTIYF. The CDR3 DNA reads TGTGCCAGCAGTCCGACAGCTTCCTCTGGAAACACCATATATTTT. Drawing the rest from reference TRBV7-3 and TRBJ1-3, the complete variable domain is GAGVSQTPSNKVTEKGKYVELRCDPISGHTALYWYRQSLGQGPEFLIYFQGTGAADDSGLPNDRFFAVRPEGSVSTLKIQRTERGDSAVYLCASSPTASSGNTIYFGEGSWLTVV.

The chain carries TRBV5-1 and TRBJ2-7; a weak D match, TRBD1 (7 bases). Trimming stripped 3 bases from V and 7 bases from J, with 17 bases between. Germline V gene sequence: CDR1 SGHRS, CDR2 YFSETQ. CDR3 size: 14 residues. The CDR3: CASSSGDRYLEQYF. CDR3 nucleotide sequence: TGCGCCAGCAGCTCGGGGGACAGATATCTTGAGCAGTACTTC.

This chain links TRBV7-9 with TRBJ1-5, with D possibly TRBD1 on 6 matching bases. The ends were cut back, 1 base at V and 1 base at J, with 11 bases in the middle. CDR3 size: 16 residues. CDR1 is SEHNR and CDR2 is FQNEAQ in the germline V gene (reference sequence). CDR3 in amino acids: CASSLGTGSSNQPQHF. The CDR3 bases are TGTGCCAGCAGCTTAGGCACAGGGTCCAGCAATCAGCCCCAGCATTTT.